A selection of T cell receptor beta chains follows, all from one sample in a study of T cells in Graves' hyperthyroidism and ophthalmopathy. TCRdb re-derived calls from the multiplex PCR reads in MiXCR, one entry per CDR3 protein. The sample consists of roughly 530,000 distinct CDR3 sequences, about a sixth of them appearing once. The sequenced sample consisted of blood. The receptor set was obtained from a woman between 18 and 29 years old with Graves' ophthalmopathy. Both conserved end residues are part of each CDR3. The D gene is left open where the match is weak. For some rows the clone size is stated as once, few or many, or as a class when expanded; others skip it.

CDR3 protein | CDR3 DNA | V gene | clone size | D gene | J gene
CSARTGLAGGQPFYNEQFF | TGCAGTGCTAGGACGGGACTAGCGGGGGGGCAACCCTTTTACAATGAGCAGTTCTTC | TRBV20-1 | few | TRBD2 | TRBJ2-1
CASSYSVDEQYF | TGTGCCAGCAGTTACTCGGTGGACGAGCAGTACTTC | TRBV6-2/TRBV6-3 | few | - | TRBJ2-7
CATSRDDRGMYQETQYF | TGTGCCACCAGCAGAGATGACAGGGGAATGTACCAAGAGACCCAGTACTTC | TRBV15 | few | TRBD1 | TRBJ2-5
CSARGQGEGYTF | TGCAGTGCTAGAGGGCAGGGAGAAGGCTACACCTTC | TRBV20-1 | - | - | TRBJ1-2
CASSSDRISVYEQYF | TGTGCCAGCTCCTCGGACCGAATATCCGTCTACGAGCAGTACTTC | TRBV18 | few | - | TRBJ2-7
CASSPGHLYEQYF | TGTGCCAGCAGTCCGGGACACCTCTACGAGCAGTACTTC | TRBV27 | many | - | TRBJ2-7
CASSGTGPWGGYTF | TGTGCCAGCAGTGGGACAGGTCCTTGGGGTGGCTACACCTTC | TRBV27 | - | TRBD1 | TRBJ1-2
CAWSVKSAGLYEQYF | TGTGCCTGGAGTGTTAAGTCAGCGGGATTGTACGAGCAGTACTTC | TRBV30 | few | TRBD2 | TRBJ2-7
CASSSHSNYGYTF | TGTGCCAGCAGTTCCCACTCTAACTATGGCTACACCTTC | TRBV28 | - | - | TRBJ1-2
CAWSRGATDTQYF | TGTGCCTGGAGTAGAGGGGCCACGGATACGCAGTATTTT | TRBV30 | many | - | TRBJ2-3
CASSTLRAKETQYF | TGTGCCAGCAGCACACTACGGGCTAAGGAGACCCAGTACTTC | TRBV5-6 | few | - | TRBJ2-5
CASSPRGGGIGNTEAFF | TGCGCCAGCAGCCCGCGAGGGGGGGGCATTGGGAACACTGAAGCTTTCTTT | TRBV5-1 | few | - | TRBJ1-1
CAIILGTRAFF | TGTGCCATCATACTCGGGACGAGGGCTTTCTTT | TRBV10-3 | many | - | TRBJ1-1
CASSSGQGSQPQHF | TGTGCCAGCAGTTCAGGTCAGGGTTCTCAGCCCCAGCATTTT | TRBV25-1 | few | - | TRBJ1-5
CASSQEVGDSQGPSQETQYF | TGTGCCAGCAGCCAAGAAGTAGGGGACTCCCAGGGTCCCTCCCAAGAGACCCAGTACTTC | TRBV3-1 | - | - | TRBJ2-5
CASSQTELYSNQPQHF | TGTGCCAGCAGCCAGACAGAACTCTATAGCAATCAGCCCCAGCATTTT | TRBV2 | few | - | TRBJ1-5
CASTSTTTNEKLFF | TGTGCCAGCACATCGACAACAACTAATGAAAAACTGTTTTTT | TRBV6-1 | many | - | TRBJ1-4
CASTSRGRFTDTQYF | TGTGCCAGCACCTCCCGGGGGAGGTTCACAGATACGCAGTATTTT | TRBV11-3 | - | - | TRBJ2-3
CSARAAGRDRQETQYF | TGCAGTGCTAGGGCCGCGGGCAGGGATAGGCAAGAGACCCAGTACTTC | TRBV20-1 | many | - | TRBJ2-5
CASSQSQNHRGHNEQFF | TGTGCCAGCAGCCAATCCCAGAACCACAGGGGCCACAATGAGCAGTTCTTC | TRBV3-1 | - | TRBD1 | TRBJ2-1
CASSSTSTADTQYF | TGTGCCAGCAGTTCGACTAGCACCGCAGATACGCAGTATTTT | TRBV6-1 | many | TRBD2 | TRBJ2-3
CASSLEGFGNTIYF | TGCGCCAGCAGCCTGGAAGGGTTTGGAAACACCATATATTTT | TRBV5-1 | many | - | TRBJ1-3
CSVPLSNSYEQYF | TGCAGCGTCCCTCTTTCGAACTCCTACGAGCAGTACTTC | TRBV20-1 | - | - | TRBJ2-7
CACTSPGADRNTEAFF | TGTGCCTGTACCTCACCCGGGGCAGACAGGAACACTGAAGCTTTCTTT | TRBV30 | - | - | TRBJ1-1
CASSLAGLQVDEQFF | TGTGCCAGCAGCCTAGCGGGACTCCAAGTGGATGAGCAGTTCTTC | TRBV6-2/TRBV6-3 | many | TRBD2 | TRBJ2-1
CASSPTSSSYEQYF | TGTGCCAGCTCACCAACGAGTAGTTCCTACGAGCAGTACTTC | TRBV18 | many | - | TRBJ2-7
CAWSLGTATNEKLFF | TGTGCCTGGAGTTTGGGCACTGCAACTAATGAAAAACTGTTTTTT | TRBV30 | many | - | TRBJ1-4
CSARDQEGDEAFF | TGCAGTGCTAGAGATCAGGAGGGGGATGAAGCTTTCTTT | TRBV20-1 | - | - | TRBJ1-1
CASSLESGNGYTF | TGTGCCAGCAGCTTAGAGTCAGGGAACGGCTACACCTTC | TRBV11-2 | few | - | TRBJ1-2
CASSRSSGTPKETQYF | TGTGCCAGCAGCCGCTCTAGCGGGACCCCCAAAGAGACCCAGTACTTC | TRBV3-1 | many | TRBD2 | TRBJ2-5
CASSRDQIGNTEAFF | TGTGCCAGCAGCAGGGATCAAATTGGGAACACTGAAGCTTTCTTT | TRBV2 | many | - | TRBJ1-1
CASSGGTTNEQFF | TGTGCCAGCAGCGGCGGGACTACCAATGAGCAGTTCTTC | TRBV7-9 | many | TRBD2 | TRBJ2-1
CATSRDGGLNTGELFF | TGTGCCACCAGCAGAGATGGGGGACTTAACACCGGGGAGCTGTTTTTT | TRBV15 | few | - | TRBJ2-2
CASSRFSGTVDNSPLHF | TGTGCCAGTAGTAGATTCTCCGGGACAGTGGATAATTCACCCCTCCACTTT | TRBV19 | - | TRBD1 | TRBJ1-6
CVSSPVLRQGNSPLHF | TGTGTCAGCTCACCAGTCCTGCGGCAGGGCAATTCACCCCTCCACTTT | TRBV18 | - | - | TRBJ1-6
CASSYRTSGRPLYNEQFF | TGTGCCAGCAGCTATCGGACTAGCGGGAGGCCCCTCTACAATGAGCAGTTCTTC | TRBV7-2 | - | TRBD2 | TRBJ2-1
CSVGPSSYEQYF | TGCAGCGTCGGACCCTCCTCCTACGAGCAGTACTTC | TRBV29-1 | - | - | TRBJ2-7
CASSPRSGGPQETQYF | TGTGCCAGCAGCCCGCGTTCGGGAGGGCCGCAAGAGACCCAGTACTTC | TRBV5-5 | many | TRBD2 | TRBJ2-5
CSARQIRDRHQPQHF | TGCAGTGCTAGACAAATCCGGGACAGGCATCAGCCCCAGCATTTT | TRBV20-1 | - | TRBD1 | TRBJ1-5
CASSQAGQGKQYTF | TGTGCCAGCAGTCAAGCGGGGCAGGGGAAGCAATACACCTTC | TRBV28 | few | - | TRBJ1-2